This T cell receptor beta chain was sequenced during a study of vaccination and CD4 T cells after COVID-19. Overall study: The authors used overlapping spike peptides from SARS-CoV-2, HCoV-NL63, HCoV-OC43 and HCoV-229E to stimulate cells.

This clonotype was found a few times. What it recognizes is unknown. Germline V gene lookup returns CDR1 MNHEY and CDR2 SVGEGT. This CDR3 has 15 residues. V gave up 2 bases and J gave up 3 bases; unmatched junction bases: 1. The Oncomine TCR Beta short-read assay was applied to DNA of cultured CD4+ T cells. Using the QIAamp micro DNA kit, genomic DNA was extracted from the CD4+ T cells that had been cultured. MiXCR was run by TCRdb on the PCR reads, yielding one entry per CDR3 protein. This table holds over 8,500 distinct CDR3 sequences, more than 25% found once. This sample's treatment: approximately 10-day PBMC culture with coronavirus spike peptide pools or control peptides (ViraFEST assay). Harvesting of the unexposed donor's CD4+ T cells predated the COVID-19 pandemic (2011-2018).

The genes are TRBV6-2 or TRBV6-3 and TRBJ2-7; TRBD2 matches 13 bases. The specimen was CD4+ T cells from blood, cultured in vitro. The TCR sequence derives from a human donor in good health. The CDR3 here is CASSYGLAGVYEQYF. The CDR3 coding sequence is TGTGCCAGCAGTTACGGACTAGCGGGAGTCTACGAGCAGTACTTC.